This TCR beta chain is from a study of shared clonotypes between healthy human individuals. The table came from immunoSEQ multiplex PCR; TCRdb's copy has only in-frame clones and leaves some out. The table has hundreds of thousands of clones, around four fifths seen once; the top ten hold about 9.4%. The specimen sequenced was memory CD4+ T cells sorted from blood. Subset in this sample: CD45RA-negative fraction. This TCR was recovered from a man under 40 in good health.

This CDR3 reads CASSPGQEPNVLTF. The DNA of the CDR3 is TGCGCCAGCAGCCCCGGACAGGAGCCCAACGTCCTGACTTTC. V is TRBV5-1 and J is TRBJ2-6; 7 bases are shared with TRBD1. The V gene end was trimmed by 4 bases and the J gene end by 8 bases; junction bases not matched to a gene: 6. Germline-derived CDR1 and CDR2 are SGHRS and YFSETQ. The CDR3 has 14 residues.